This T cell receptor beta chain comes out of a study of blood T cell repertoires in COVID-19. V was pared by 4 bases and J by 3 bases, with 9 bases of the junction left unmatched. The CDR3 extends over 16 amino acids. CDR1 MGHRA and CDR2 YSYEKL come from the germline V gene. Profiling relied on immunoSEQ multiplex PCR, and the TCRdb table lists in-frame clones only, not all of them. The sample lists a few hundred thousand clones; nearly 90% were seen once. The rearrangement uses TRBV4-1 and TRBJ2-7, with 10 bases fitting TRBD1. The sample consisted of PBMCs or T cells enriched from blood (not recorded which). This receptor was taken from a young man who had been exposed to COVID-19. This CDR3 is CASSPDPGTGVYEQYF. The CDR3 nucleotides read TGCGCCAGCAGCCCCGACCCCGGGACAGGGGTCTACGAGCAGTACTTC.